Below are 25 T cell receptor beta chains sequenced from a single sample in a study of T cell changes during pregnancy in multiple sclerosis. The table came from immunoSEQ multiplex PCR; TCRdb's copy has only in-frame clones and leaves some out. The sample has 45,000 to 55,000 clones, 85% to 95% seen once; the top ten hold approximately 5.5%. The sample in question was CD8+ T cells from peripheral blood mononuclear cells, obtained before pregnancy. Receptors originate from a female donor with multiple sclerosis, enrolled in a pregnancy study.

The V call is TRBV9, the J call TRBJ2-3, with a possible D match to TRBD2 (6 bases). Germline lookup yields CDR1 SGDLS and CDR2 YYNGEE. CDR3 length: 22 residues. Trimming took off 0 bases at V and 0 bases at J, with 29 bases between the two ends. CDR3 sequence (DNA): TGTGCCAGCAGCGTAGCTACAAGGCCGGGGACCCCGTCGGGAGCTAGCACAGATACGCAGTATTTT. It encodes CASSVATRPGTPSGASTDTQYF.

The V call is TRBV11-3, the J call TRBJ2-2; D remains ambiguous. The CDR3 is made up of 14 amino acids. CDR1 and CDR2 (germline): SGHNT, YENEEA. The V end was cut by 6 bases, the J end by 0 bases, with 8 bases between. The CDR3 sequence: CASSGLANTGELFF. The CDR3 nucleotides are TGTGCCAGCAGTGGCCTGGCGAACACCGGGGAGCTGTTTTTT.

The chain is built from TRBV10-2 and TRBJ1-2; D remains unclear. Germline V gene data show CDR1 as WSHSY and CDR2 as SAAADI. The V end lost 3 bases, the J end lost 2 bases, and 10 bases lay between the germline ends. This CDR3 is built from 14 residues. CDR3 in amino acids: CASSEWHQNYGYTF. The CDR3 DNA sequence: TGCGCCAGCAGTGAATGGCACCAAAACTATGGCTACACCTTC.

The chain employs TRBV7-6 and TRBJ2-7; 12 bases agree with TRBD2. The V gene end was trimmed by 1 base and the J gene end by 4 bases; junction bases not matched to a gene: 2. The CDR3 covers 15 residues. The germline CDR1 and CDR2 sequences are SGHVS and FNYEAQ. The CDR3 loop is CASSLDGLAGYEQYF. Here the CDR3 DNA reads TGTGCCAGCAGCTTAGACGGACTAGCGGGATACGAGCAGTACTTC.

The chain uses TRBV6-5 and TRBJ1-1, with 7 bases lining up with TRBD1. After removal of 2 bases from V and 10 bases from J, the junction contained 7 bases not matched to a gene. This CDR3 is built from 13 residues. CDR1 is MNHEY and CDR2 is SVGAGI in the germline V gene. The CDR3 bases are TGTGCCAGCAGTTACGCCACAGGGGTATTAGCTTTCTTT. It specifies CASSYATGVLAFF.

The CDR3 nucleotides read TGCGCCAGCAGCTTGCGACCCCTTGACAGGGGGAGATACACTGAAGCTTTCTTT. It encodes CASSLRPLDRGRYTEAFF. The chain carries TRBV5-1 and TRBJ1-1, with 9 bases that match TRBD1. J gave up 3 bases and V 1 base, and 13 bases lay outside the gene matches. CDR1 and CDR2 (germline): SGHRS, YFSETQ. This CDR3 has 18 residues.

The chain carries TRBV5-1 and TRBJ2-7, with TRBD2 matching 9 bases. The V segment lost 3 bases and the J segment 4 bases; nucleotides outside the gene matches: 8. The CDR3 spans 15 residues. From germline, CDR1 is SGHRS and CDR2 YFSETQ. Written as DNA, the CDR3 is TGCGCCAGCAGCTCGATAGCGGGGGAGTTATACGAGCAGTACTTC. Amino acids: CASSSIAGELYEQYF.

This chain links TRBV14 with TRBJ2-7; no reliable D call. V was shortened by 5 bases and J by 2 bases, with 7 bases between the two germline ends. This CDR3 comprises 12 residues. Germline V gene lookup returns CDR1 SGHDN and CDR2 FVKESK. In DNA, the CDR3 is TGTGCCAGCAGCTCAACTCCCTACGAGCAGTACTTC. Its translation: CASSSTPYEQYF.

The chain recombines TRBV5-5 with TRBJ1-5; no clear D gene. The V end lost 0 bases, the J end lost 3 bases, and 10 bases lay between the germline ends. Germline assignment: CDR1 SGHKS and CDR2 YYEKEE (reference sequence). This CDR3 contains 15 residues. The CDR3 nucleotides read TGTGCCAGCAGCTTGGGGCAACAGTACAATCAGCCCCAGCATTTT. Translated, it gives CASSLGQQYNQPQHF. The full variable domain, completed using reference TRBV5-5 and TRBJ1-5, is DAGVTQSPTHLIKTRGQQVTLRCSPISGHKSVSWYQQVLGQGPQFIFQYYEKEERGRGNFPDRFSARQFPNYSSELNVNALLLGDSALYLCASSLGQQYNQPQHFGDGTRLSIL.

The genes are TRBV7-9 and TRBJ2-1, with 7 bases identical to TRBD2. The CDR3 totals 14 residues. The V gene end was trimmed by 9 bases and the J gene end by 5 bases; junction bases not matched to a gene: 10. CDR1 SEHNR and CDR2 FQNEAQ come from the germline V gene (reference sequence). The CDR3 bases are TGTGCCAGTATACCCGGGGCGGGGGACAATGAGCAGTTCTTC. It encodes CASIPGAGDNEQFF.

The CDR3 region is CASSQIVDAGTGFYEQYF. DNA for the CDR3: TGCGCCAGCAGCCAAATAGTCGACGCCGGGACAGGGTTCTACGAGCAGTACTTC. This chain joins TRBV4-1 and TRBJ2-7; 9 bases map to TRBD1. CDR1 is MGHRA, CDR2 YSYEKL, per germline. Trimming at V came to 2 bases and at J to 3 bases, leaving 14 bases not matched to a gene. The CDR3 spans 18 residues.

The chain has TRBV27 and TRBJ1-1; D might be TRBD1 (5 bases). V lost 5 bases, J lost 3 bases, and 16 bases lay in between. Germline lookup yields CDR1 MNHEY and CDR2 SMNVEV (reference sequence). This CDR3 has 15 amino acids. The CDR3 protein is CASSAGTGDDTEAFF. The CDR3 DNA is TGTGCCAGCAGTGCCGGGACGGGGGACGACACTGAAGCTTTCTTT.

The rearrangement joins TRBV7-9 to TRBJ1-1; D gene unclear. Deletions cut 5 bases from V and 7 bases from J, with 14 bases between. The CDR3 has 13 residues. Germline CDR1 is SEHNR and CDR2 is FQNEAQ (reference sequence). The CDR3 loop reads CASSTTGRVEAFF. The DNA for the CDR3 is TGTGCCAGCAGCACTACCGGGAGAGTTGAAGCTTTCTTT.

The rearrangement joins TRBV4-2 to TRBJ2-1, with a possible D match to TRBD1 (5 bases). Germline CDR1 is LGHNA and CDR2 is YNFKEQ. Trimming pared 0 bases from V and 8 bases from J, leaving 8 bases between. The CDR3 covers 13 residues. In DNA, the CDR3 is TGTGCCAGCAGCCAAGATACCAGGGATGAGCAGTTCTTC. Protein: CASSQDTRDEQFF.

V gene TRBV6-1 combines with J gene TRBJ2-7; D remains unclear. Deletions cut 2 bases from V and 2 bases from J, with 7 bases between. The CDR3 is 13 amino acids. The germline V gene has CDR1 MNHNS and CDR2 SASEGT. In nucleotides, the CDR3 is TGTGCCAGCAGTGAATCCCCTACCTACGAGCAGTACTTC. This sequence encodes CASSESPTYEQYF.

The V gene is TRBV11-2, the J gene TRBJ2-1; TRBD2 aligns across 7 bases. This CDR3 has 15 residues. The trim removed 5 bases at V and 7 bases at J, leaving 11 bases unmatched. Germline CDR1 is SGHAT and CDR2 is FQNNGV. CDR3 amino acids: CASSKGGSGFNEQFF. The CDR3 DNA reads TGTGCCAGCAGCAAAGGTGGTAGCGGGTTTAATGAGCAGTTCTTC.

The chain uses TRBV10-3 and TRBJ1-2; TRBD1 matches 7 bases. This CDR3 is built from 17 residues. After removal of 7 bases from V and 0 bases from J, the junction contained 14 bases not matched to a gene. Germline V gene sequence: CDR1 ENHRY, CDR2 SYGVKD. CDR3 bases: TGTGCCATCACCGTTTCGATGACCAGGGGGTCTAACTATGGCTACACCTTC. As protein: CAITVSMTRGSNYGYTF.

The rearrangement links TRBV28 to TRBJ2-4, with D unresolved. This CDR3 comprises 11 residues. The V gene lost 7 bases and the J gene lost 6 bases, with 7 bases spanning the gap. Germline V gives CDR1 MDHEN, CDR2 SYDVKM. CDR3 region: CASIAGNIQYF. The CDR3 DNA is TGTGCCAGCATCGCAGGAAACATTCAGTACTTC. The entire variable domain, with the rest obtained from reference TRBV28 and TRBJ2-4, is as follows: DVKVTQSSRYLVKRTGEKVFLECVQDMDHENMFWYRQDPGLGLRLIYFSYDVKMKEKGDIPEGYSVSREKKERFSLILESASTNQTSMYLCASIAGNIQYFGAGTRLSVL.

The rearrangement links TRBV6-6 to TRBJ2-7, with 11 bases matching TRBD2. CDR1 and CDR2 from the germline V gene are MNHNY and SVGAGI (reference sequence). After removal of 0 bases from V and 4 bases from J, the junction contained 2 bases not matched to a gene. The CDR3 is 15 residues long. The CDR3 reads CASSYSVAGGYEQYF. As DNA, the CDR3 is TGTGCCAGCAGTTACTCGGTAGCGGGAGGGTACGAGCAGTACTTC.

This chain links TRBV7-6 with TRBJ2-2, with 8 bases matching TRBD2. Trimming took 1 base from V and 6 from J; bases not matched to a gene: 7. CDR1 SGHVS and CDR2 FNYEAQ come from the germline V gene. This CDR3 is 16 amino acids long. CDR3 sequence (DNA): TGTGCCAGCAGCTTAGAAGCAAGCGGGAGATCCGGGGAGCTGTTTTTT. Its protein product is CASSLEASGRSGELFF.

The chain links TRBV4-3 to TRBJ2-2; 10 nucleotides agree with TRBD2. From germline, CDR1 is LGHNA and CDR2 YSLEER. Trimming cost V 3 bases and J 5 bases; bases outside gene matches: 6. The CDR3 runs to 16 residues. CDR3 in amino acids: CASSQIAGGGTGELFF. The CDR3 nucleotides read TGCGCCAGCAGCCAGATAGCGGGAGGAGGGACCGGGGAGCTGTTTTTT.

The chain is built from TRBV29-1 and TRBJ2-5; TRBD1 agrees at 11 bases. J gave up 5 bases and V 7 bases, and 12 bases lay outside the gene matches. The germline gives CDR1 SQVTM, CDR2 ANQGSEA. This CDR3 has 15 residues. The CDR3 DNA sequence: TGCAGCGCCCAGGACGGGACAGGGGGACGGGAGACCCAGTACTTC. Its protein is CSAQDGTGGRETQYF. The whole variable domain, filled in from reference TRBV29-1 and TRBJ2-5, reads SAVISQKPSRDICQRGTSLTIQCQVDSQVTMMFWYRQQPGQSLTLIATANQGSEATYESGFVIDKFPISRPNLTFSTLTVSNMSPEDSSIYLCSAQDGTGGRETQYFGPGTRLLVL.

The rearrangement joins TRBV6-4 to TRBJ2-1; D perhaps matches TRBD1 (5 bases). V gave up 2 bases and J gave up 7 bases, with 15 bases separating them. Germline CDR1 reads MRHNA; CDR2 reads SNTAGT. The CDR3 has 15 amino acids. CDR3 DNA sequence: TGTGCCAGCAGTGACGGTAGGGGTGAGGCAAATGAGCAGTTCTTC. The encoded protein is CASSDGRGEANEQFF.

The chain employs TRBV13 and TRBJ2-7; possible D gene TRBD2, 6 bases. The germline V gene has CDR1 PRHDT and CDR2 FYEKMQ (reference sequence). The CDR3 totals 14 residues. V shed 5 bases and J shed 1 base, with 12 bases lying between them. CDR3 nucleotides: TGTGCCAGCAGCCCCTCGGGGGAATCCTACGAGCAGTACTTC. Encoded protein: CASSPSGESYEQYF.

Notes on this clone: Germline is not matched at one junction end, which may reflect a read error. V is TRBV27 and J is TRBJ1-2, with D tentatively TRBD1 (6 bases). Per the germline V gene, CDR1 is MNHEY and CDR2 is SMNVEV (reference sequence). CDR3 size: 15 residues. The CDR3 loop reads CASSPPPGAKYGYTF. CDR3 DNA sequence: TGTGCCAGCAGTCCCCCACCAGGGGCTAAATATGGCTACACCTTC.